What follows are 24 T cell receptor beta chains derived from one specimen sequenced in a study of Ad26.COV2.S vaccination and SARS-CoV-2 variants. Assay: immunoSEQ multiplex PCR; the TCRdb copy retains only in-frame clones and omits some. The sample contains roughly 320,000 clones, about nine tenths of which appear only once. Regarding treatment: roughly 20 received Ad26.COV2.S at low or high dose, single or two shots; 5 received placebo; per-sample allocation not given. On day 63 after the first injection, vaccine and placebo recipients gave samples. The specimen was peripheral blood, collected in a trial of Ad26.COV2.S vaccine versus placebo. These receptors were collected from a person between 18 and 65 years old who received the Ad26.COV2.S COVID-19 vaccine or a placebo.

The chain uses TRBV7-2 and TRBJ2-3; 9 positions match TRBD2. Trimming took 5 bases from V and 4 from J; bases not matched to a gene: 7. CDR1 and CDR2 (germline): SGHTA, FQGNSA. The CDR3 has 15 amino acids. Written as DNA, the CDR3 is TGTGCCAGCAGCCATAGCGGGGGCCTCCCAGATACGCAGTATTTT. Protein product: CASSHSGGLPDTQYF.

The V call is TRBV12-5, the J call TRBJ2-2; D gene uncertain. This CDR3 comprises 13 residues. Germline CDR1 LGHNT, CDR2 FRNRAP. Trimming removed 6 bases from V and 3 bases from J, with 8 bases in between. Written as DNA, the CDR3 is TGTGCTAGTGGCCCATCTGACACCGGGGAGCTGTTTTTT. Its protein product is CASGPSDTGELFF.

V usage is TRBV4-3 and J usage is TRBJ1-4; 8 bases line up with TRBD1. V lost 1 base and J lost 7; bases outside the gene matches: 11. CDR3 length equals 17 residues. The germline gives CDR1 LGHNA, CDR2 YSLEER. For the CDR3, the DNA is TGCGCCAGCAGCCAAGTGTCATTGACAGGGGCGGGTGAAAAACTGTTTTTT. It yields the protein CASSQVSLTGAGEKLFF.

V and J are TRBV9 and TRBJ1-1; 7 positions match TRBD1. CDR1 and CDR2 (germline): SGDLS, YYNGEE. The V and J ends lost 0 bases and 5 bases, in that order; junction bases with no gene match: 7. This CDR3 contains 15 residues. The CDR3 bases are TGTGCCAGCAGCGTAGACAGGGGCCGGCCAACTGAAGCTTTCTTT. Its translation: CASSVDRGRPTEAFF. Together with reference TRBV9 and TRBJ1-1, the CDR3 gives the full variable domain: DSGVTQTPKHLITATGQRVTLRCSPRSGDLSVYWYQQSLDQGLQFLIQYYNGEERAKGNILERFSAQQFPDLHSELNLSSLELGDSALYFCASSVDRGRPTEAFFGQGTRLTVV.

The chain carries TRBV24-1 and TRBJ2-2, with TRBD1 identical over 9 bases. With 5 bases clipped from V and 6 bases from J, the junction kept 12 bases outside the gene matches. CDR1 KGHDR and CDR2 SFDVKD come from the germline V gene. The CDR3 extends over 17 amino acids. The CDR3 region is CATSAPPGQGVAGELFF. The DNA for the CDR3 is TGTGCCACCAGTGCTCCTCCGGGACAGGGTGTGGCCGGGGAGCTGTTTTTT.

The chain is built from TRBV2 and TRBJ1-2; the D is unclear. The CDR3 covers 14 residues. Germline values: CDR1 SNHLY, CDR2 FYNNEI. Trimming took off 3 bases at V and 6 bases at J, with 14 bases between the two ends. The CDR3 DNA reads as TGTGCCAGCAGTGATTTAGCAGGAATACATGGCTACACCTTC. Translating gives CASSDLAGIHGYTF. Complete variable domain (other parts from reference TRBV2 and TRBJ1-2): EPEVTQTPSHQVTQMGQEVILRCVPISNHLYFYWYRQILGQKVEFLVSFYNNEISEKSEIFDDQFSVERPDGSNFTLKIRSTKLEDSAMYFCASSDLAGIHGYTFGSGTRLTVV.

This clone turned up a few times. The chain links TRBV4-1 to TRBJ1-6; a possible D gene is TRBD1 (6 bases). The CDR3 has 15 residues. Trimming pared 1 base from V and 10 bases from J, leaving 14 bases between. Germline loops: CDR1 MGHRA, CDR2 YSYEKL. The CDR3, as DNA: TGCGCCAGCAGCCAAGGGACAGTAGAAACCTCACCCCTCCACTTT. Its translation: CASSQGTVETSPLHF.

This chain links TRBV4-1 with TRBJ1-5; the D is unclear. Trimming removed 1 base from V and 7 bases from J, with 14 bases in between. The CDR3 loop spans 15 amino acids. CDR1 and CDR2 (germline): MGHRA, YSYEKL. CDR3 sequence: CASSQGAGSRQPQHF. In nucleotides, the CDR3 is TGCGCCAGCAGCCAAGGGGCGGGGTCAAGGCAGCCCCAGCATTTT.

The chain carries TRBV6-5 and TRBJ1-2, with unresolved D. Trimming stripped 5 bases from V and 2 bases from J, with 12 bases between. CDR1 is MNHEY and CDR2 is SVGAGI in the germline V gene. The length of the CDR3 is 14 residues. CDR3 in amino acids: CASSQPGRNYGYTF. The CDR3 DNA reads TGTGCCAGCAGTCAACCAGGCAGGAACTATGGCTACACCTTC.

The chain is built from TRBV7-9 and TRBJ2-1; D call uncertain. The germline V gene has CDR1 SEHNR and CDR2 FQNEAQ (reference sequence). This CDR3 has 16 amino acids. The ends were cut back, 2 bases at V and 0 bases at J, with 11 bases in the middle. CDR3 DNA: TGTGCCAGCAGCTTATCCTCTCGGCACTCCTACAATGAGCAGTTCTTC. Protein sequence: CASSLSSRHSYNEQFF.

The chain couples TRBV30 to TRBJ1-6, with 7 bases matching TRBD1. Losses at the gene ends were 1 base for V and 6 bases for J; bases not matched to a gene: 3. Germline V gives CDR1 GTSNPN, CDR2 SVGIG (reference sequence). The CDR3 has 14 residues. The CDR3 sequence: CAWSEGQFNSPLHF. In DNA, the CDR3 is TGTGCCTGGAGTGAGGGACAGTTTAATTCACCCCTCCACTTT.

The chain couples TRBV15 to TRBJ2-7; D tentatively fits TRBD1 or TRBD2 (5 bases each). CDR1 is LNHNV, CDR2 YYDKDF, per germline (reference sequence). V was cut by 0 bases and J by 6 bases, with 9 bases left in between. CDR3 size: 13 residues. The chain's CDR3 is CATSRDSGPEQYF. Here the CDR3 DNA reads TGTGCCACCAGCAGAGATTCGGGGCCCGAGCAGTACTTC.

The chain couples TRBV20-1 to TRBJ2-2; no clear D. There are 11 residues in the CDR3. Germline CDR1 reads DFQATT; CDR2 reads SNEGSKA (reference sequence). V was shortened by 7 bases and J by 1 base, with 4 bases between the two germline ends. CDR3 sequence reads: CSGQNTGELFF. CDR3 in DNA: TGCAGTGGGCAGAACACCGGGGAGCTGTTTTTT.

This clone has more than one count but fewer than ten. This chain joins TRBV2 and TRBJ1-2; D might be TRBD1 (5 bases). Per the germline V gene, CDR1 is SNHLY and CDR2 is FYNNEI. Trimming removed 7 bases at V and 5 bases at J, with 20 bases between. The CDR3 totals 15 residues. The CDR3 spells CASIERRNSGYGYTF. The CDR3 DNA follows: TGTGCCAGCATTGAGCGTCGAAACTCAGGGTATGGCTACACCTTC. Drawing the rest from reference TRBV2 and TRBJ1-2, the complete variable domain is EPEVTQTPSHQVTQMGQEVILRCVPISNHLYFYWYRQILGQKVEFLVSFYNNEISEKSEIFDDQFSVERPDGSNFTLKIRSTKLEDSAMYFCASIERRNSGYGYTFGSGTRLTVV.

This chain connects TRBV29-1 to TRBJ2-5; D gene uncertain. Germline-derived CDR1 and CDR2 are SQVTM and ANQGSEA. Deletions cut 7 bases from V and 3 bases from J, with 15 bases between. The CDR3 extends over 13 amino acids. CDR3 loop: CSAPVGGEETQYF. CDR3 nucleotides: TGCAGCGCCCCGGTAGGTGGGGAAGAGACCCAGTACTTC.

The chain is built from TRBV9 and TRBJ1-3, with D uncertain. V lost 0 bases to trimming and J lost 0 bases, with 16 bases between them. Germline V gene lookup returns CDR1 SGDLS and CDR2 YYNGEE. The CDR3 runs 18 residues. The CDR3 loop is CASSVDPRNAFSGNTIYF. CDR3 DNA sequence: TGTGCCAGCAGCGTAGATCCCAGGAATGCCTTCTCTGGAAACACCATATATTTT. The entire variable domain, with the rest obtained from reference TRBV9 and TRBJ1-3, is as follows: DSGVTQTPKHLITATGQRVTLRCSPRSGDLSVYWYQQSLDQGLQFLIQYYNGEERAKGNILERFSAQQFPDLHSELNLSSLELGDSALYFCASSVDPRNAFSGNTIYFGEGSWLTVV.

This chain uses TRBV5-3 with TRBJ1-3; TRBD1 agrees at 9 bases. TRBV5-3 qualifies as an ORF whose function is uncertain. The CDR3 is 15 residues long. J gave up 4 bases and V 4 bases, and 6 bases lay outside the gene matches. This CDR3 is CARSVRDRVGNTIYF. The CDR3 DNA follows: TGTGCCAGAAGCGTTAGGGACAGGGTGGGAAACACCATATATTTT.

V is TRBV19 and J is TRBJ2-6; TRBD1 agrees at 9 bases. This CDR3 region has 17 residues. Germline assignment: CDR1 LNHDA and CDR2 SQIVND (reference sequence). The V gene end was trimmed by 5 bases and the J gene end by 4 bases; junction bases not matched to a gene: 9. The CDR3 nucleotides are TGTGCCAGTAGTCCAACGGACAGGGGCGACGGGGCCAACGTCCTGACTTTC. Translating gives CASSPTDRGDGANVLTF.

The rearrangement uses TRBV30 and TRBJ2-2; D not resolved. This CDR3 region has 11 residues. Per the germline V gene, CDR1 is GTSNPN and CDR2 is SVGIG (reference sequence). V was clipped by 5 bases and J by 7 bases, with 8 bases between them. The CDR3 sequence is CAWGVGGELFF. Here the CDR3 DNA reads TGTGCCTGGGGGGTGGGCGGGGAGCTGTTTTTT.

The chain uses TRBV6-2 or TRBV6-3 and TRBJ2-7; tentatively, D is TRBD1 (6 bases). Germline-derived CDR1 and CDR2 are MNHEY and SVGEGT. Trimming removed 5 bases at V and 5 bases at J, with 22 bases between. This CDR3 has 16 residues. CDR3 bases: TGTGCCAGCAGTAGTAAGGGACACCCGCTCATAGACGAGCAGTACTTC. It specifies CASSSKGHPLIDEQYF.

The chain joins TRBV7-2 to TRBJ1-3; no firm D call. Germline CDR1 reads SGHTA; CDR2 reads FQGNSA. The CDR3 runs 16 residues. V was trimmed by 2 bases and J by 1 base, leaving 12 bases between them. CDR3 DNA sequence: TGTGCCAGCAGCTTATTAAGGGTCCCTTCTGGAAACACCATATATTTT. This translates into CASSLLRVPSGNTIYF.

The rearrangement links TRBV6-2 or TRBV6-3 to TRBJ1-4, with TRBD1 matching 7 bases. This CDR3 comprises 13 residues. Trimming removed 5 bases from V and 6 bases from J; junction bases left unmatched: 3. The V gene's germline CDR1 is MNHEY and CDR2 SVGEGT. CDR3 amino acids: CASSDTGDEKLFF. Here the CDR3 DNA reads TGTGCCAGCAGTGACACAGGGGATGAAAAACTGTTTTTT.

This clone was counted ten times or more. The chain is built from TRBV6-5 and TRBJ1-3; D is unresolved. This CDR3 region has 12 residues. In germline, CDR1 is MNHEY, CDR2 SVGAGI. Trimming pared 10 bases from V and 0 bases from J, leaving 7 bases between. The CDR3 protein is CATHSSGNTIYF. In DNA, the CDR3 is TGTGCCACCCATAGCTCTGGAAACACCATATATTTT.

The chain recombines TRBV7-9 with TRBJ1-1; D unresolved. Germline assignment: CDR1 SEHNR and CDR2 FQNEAQ (reference sequence). The CDR3 runs to 15 residues. V lost 1 base to trimming and J lost 5 bases, with 14 bases between them. CDR3 amino acids: CASSLDAGFGTEAFF. CDR3 nucleotide sequence: TGTGCCAGCAGCTTAGATGCGGGATTTGGAACTGAAGCTTTCTTT.